This TCR beta chain is drawn from a study of shared clonotypes between healthy human individuals (TCRdb year 2020). Background for the entire study: The cohort included three men and a couple of women between 18 and 49 years of age. For each donor, CD4 naive and CD4 memory were each run on three plates, CD8 naive on two plates, and CD8 memory on one plate. Leukapheresis yielded between about 0.85 and 10 billion PBMCs per donor. To estimate repertoire size and how much clonotype sharing occurs between individuals, the study deeply sequenced the blood TCR repertoires of a handful of healthy adults. Different laboratories and diverse techniques were used to prepare libraries and sequence TCR repertoires, to increase sequencing depth and limit assay-specific biases.

The CDR3 holds 14 amino acids from the cysteine to the phenylalanine. The kept DNA is CDR3 alone, 42 bases in frame from the first base. The junction carries 17 bases between V and J, which are trimmed by 3 bases and 7 bases respectively. Based on the germline V gene, the CDR1 and CDR2 sequences are SGHRS and YFSETQ. Donors were healthy HIV-negative adults with no recently reported acute infections or vaccinations. Every donor was a Caucasian adult residing in Nashville, Tennessee, USA. Magnetic negative selection was used to enrich CD4+ T cells, after which naive cells were positively selected on CD45RA and the negative fraction became the memory subset. Blood was collected by leukapheresis, and PBMCs were isolated by Ficoll-Histopaque density gradient centrifugation and then cryopreserved in liquid nitrogen vapor phase. Purity and quantity of every magnetically sorted T cell population were checked by analytical flow cytometry. Genomic DNA was isolated from each sorted fraction and quantified by UV absorbance on a Nanodrop 2000c.

Beyond this particular receptor, the publication reports: Rarefaction of sorted-subset datasets indicated incomplete sequencing despite the large sequencing depth. Because the study included only a small number of donors, the genetic and exposure-history diversity represented was limited. Sharing across several donors was observed for approximately 5% of naive CD4, under 4% of naive CD8, around 2.5% of memory CD4, and around 0.42% of memory CD8 clonotypes. Pairwise subsampling indicated that sequencing depth was expected to affect the degree of clonotype sharing among donors. Estimated clonotype richness was generally larger for naive than for memory subsets. Sampling was restricted to blood, and TCR repertoires in tissue are likely to differ from TCR repertoires in blood. Compared with non-shared clonotypes, the clonotypes found in all four sorted-subset donors had higher generation probabilities.

Concerning this clone itself: The antigen it binds to is not known. Nothing much larger sits one base from this clone, and base qualities are not available.

Using the deep immunoSEQ assay, TCR CDR3 regions were amplified from genomic DNA by multiplex PCR. Genomic DNA extracted from each cell subset was distributed evenly over all wells of several immunoSEQ 96-well plates, and each plate served as one replicate. Each replicate PCR for sorted subsets received about 220 ng genomic DNA, equal to some 32,000 T cell genomes. The purified libraries were quantified using a Qubit 3.0 fluorometer, sized with a Bioanalyzer 2100, and then quantified again using the KAPA Library Quantification kit. A separate single-read 150-cycle Illumina NextSeq 550 flow cell was used to sequence each immunoSEQ 96-well plate. The original pipeline was this. Because the immunoSEQ output included only junctional sequences and no quality scores, the filtering could not be the same as the filtering used for full-length reads. To assign V/J genes and CDR3, sequences were annotated using PyIR, a Python wrapper for IgBLAST v1.9, with IMGT germline references. Any read was removed if the V/J assignment was weak (E-value above 1e-6), the CDR3 was missing, or the read contained stop codons, out-of-frame junctions, or ambiguous translated residues. V3J clonotypes were defined as sequences sharing the same inferred V gene, J gene, and CDR3 amino acid sequence. The percentage overlap between two repertoires was calculated by dividing the number of shared unique clonotypes by the size of the smaller repertoire. Richness of each repertoire was evaluated using RTK rarefaction, the Chao1 estimator, and Recon v2.1 estimates of unobserved clonotypes. For all TCRbeta clonotypes obtained by the gDNA method from four donors, generation probabilities were computed with OLGA. Entries here come from immuneACCESS through TCRdb and include only in-frame sequences with V and J called. Some clones fail to appear in such tables; in the studies checked, an unresolved V gene covers under half of the shortfall, and the cause of the remainder is unknown. V, J and clone size derive from that table, while D and trimming were established from the DNA sequence. In all, the sample holds 2,100,000 or so clones, and around 95% of those were seen once. Over 0.1% of the sample comes from the top ten.

The TCR was taken from a man in his late teens or twenties in good health. The sequenced material came from naive CD4+ T cells sorted from blood. The cell subset or site label on this specimen signifies: CD45RA+ positively selected. The chain joins TRBV5-1 to TRBJ2-7, with a weak D call of TRBD2 (5 bases match). The CDR3 reads CASSYLSSPGEQYF. In nucleotides, the sequence is TGCGCCAGCAGCTACCTATCCAGTCCGGGGGAGCAGTACTTC.